This TCR beta chain comes out of a study of blood T cell repertoires in COVID-19. Looking at the study overall: Sample material is recorded as cDNA or gDNA derived from T cells, B-cell-depleted T cells, or PBMCs.

This clone has just one count. Allocation to cohorts depended on clinical history reported by the participants. Per the study methods: For nucleated cells, counts were estimated from reference gene primer amplification. Method: immunoSEQ multiplex PCR; TCRdb's copy keeps in-frame clones and lacks some. D and trimming come from the DNA, and the V and J calls and clone size come from that table. Here the sample spans about 230,000 clones, roughly 90% being singletons. CDR1 is WNHNN and CDR2 is SYGVQD in the germline V gene (reference sequence). The ends lost 3 bases at V and 10 bases at J; junction bases unmatched: 4. The CDR3 has 12 residues.

This TCR came from a woman under 40 with acute COVID-19. The sample consisted of PBMCs or T cells enriched from blood (not recorded which). This rearrangement joins TRBV10-1 to TRBJ1-1; 8 bases are a match to TRBD1. The CDR3 DNA is TGCGCCAGCAGTGAAGCCGGACAGGGAGCTTTCTTT. This translates into CASSEAGQGAFF.